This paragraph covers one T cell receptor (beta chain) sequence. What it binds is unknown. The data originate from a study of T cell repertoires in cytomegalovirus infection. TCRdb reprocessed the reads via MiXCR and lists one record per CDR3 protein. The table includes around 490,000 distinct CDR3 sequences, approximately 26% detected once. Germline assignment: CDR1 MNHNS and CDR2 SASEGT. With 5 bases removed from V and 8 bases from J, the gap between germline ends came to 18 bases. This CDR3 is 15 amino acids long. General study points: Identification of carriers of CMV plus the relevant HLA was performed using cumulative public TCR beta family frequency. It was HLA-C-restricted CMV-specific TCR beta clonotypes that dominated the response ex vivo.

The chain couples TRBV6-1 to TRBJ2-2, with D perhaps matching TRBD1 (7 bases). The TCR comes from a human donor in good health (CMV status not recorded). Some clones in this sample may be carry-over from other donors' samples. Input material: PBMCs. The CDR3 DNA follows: TGTGCCAGCAGTTACGGTGGAGGGGGCAGTGGGGAGCTGTTTTTT. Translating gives CASSYGGGGSGELFF.